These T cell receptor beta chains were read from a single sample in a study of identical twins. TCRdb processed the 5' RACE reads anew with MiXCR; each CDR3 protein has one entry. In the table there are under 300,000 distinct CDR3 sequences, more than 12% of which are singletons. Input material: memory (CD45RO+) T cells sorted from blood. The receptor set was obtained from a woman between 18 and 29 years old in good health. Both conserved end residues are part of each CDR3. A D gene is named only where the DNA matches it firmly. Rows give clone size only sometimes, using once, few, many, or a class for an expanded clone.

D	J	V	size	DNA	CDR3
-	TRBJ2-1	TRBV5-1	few	TGCGCCAGCAGCCCGTTAAGGGGGTATGAGCAGTTCTTC	CASSPLRGYEQFF
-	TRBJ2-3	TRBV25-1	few	TGTGCCAGCAGTGAGCCGGGAGCAGATACGCAGTATTTT	CASSEPGADTQYF
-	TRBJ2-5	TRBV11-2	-	TGTGCCAGCAGCTTAGAGAGGGTTGAGACCCAGTACTTC	CASSLERVETQYF
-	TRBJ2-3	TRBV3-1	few	TGTGCCAGCAGCCCCACGGTGGGTACGCAGTATTTT	CASSPTVGTQYF
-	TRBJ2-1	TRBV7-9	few	TGTGCCAGCAGCATTGGCGGGGGCGCATTTTGGTCCTTC	CASSIGGGAFWSF
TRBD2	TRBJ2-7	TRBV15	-	TGTGCCACCTCCCAGTGGGAGGGCGAGCAGTACTTC	CATSQWEGEQYF
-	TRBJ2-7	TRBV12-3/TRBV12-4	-	TGTGCCAGCAGCCACACCCAGGAGACAGGAATCCTTTACGAGCAGTACTTC	CASSHTQETGILYEQYF
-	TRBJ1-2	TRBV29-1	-	TGCAGCGTTCTAGAAGGAGGCTACACCTTC	CSVLEGGYTF
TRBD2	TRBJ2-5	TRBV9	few	TGTGCCAGCAGCGTAGATACAGGAGGGAGGGCCCAGTACTTC	CASSVDTGGRAQYF
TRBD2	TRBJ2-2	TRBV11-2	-	TGTGCCAGCAGCTTGGGACTAGCGGGAGTACACACCGGGGAGCTGTTTTTT	CASSLGLAGVHTGELFF
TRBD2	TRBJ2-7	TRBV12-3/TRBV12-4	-	TGTGCCAGCAGTACCGGGACTAGCGGGGTACGCGAGCAGTACTTC	CASSTGTSGVREQYF
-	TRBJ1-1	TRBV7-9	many	TGTGCCAGCAATTTCGGGCAGAACACTGAAGCTTTCTTT	CASNFGQNTEAFF
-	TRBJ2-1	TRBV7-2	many	TGTGCCAGCGGTCAAAACAATGAGCAGTTCTTC	CASGQNNEQFF
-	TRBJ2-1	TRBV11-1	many	TGTGCCAGCAGCTTAGAAGGGGGGGGCGGTTTCTCCTACAATGAGCAGTTCTTC	CASSLEGGGGFSYNEQFF
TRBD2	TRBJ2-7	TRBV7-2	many	TGTGCCAGCAGCTTAGGCGGGAGTCAATACGAGCAGTACTTC	CASSLGGSQYEQYF
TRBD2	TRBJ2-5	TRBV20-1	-	TGCAGTGCTCACGGACCGGAGAGCGGGGGACTGTACCAAGAGACCCAGTACTTC	CSAHGPESGGLYQETQYF
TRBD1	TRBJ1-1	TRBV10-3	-	TGTGCCATCTCCGGGACAGGCCTTACTGAAGCTTTCTTT	CAISGTGLTEAFF